This T cell receptor beta chain was identified during a study of T-cell reconstitution after alpha-beta-depleted transplantation in children. Points from the study as a whole: One year post-transplant, T-cell counts and diversity were largely derived from T cells produced anew. Roughly two months post-transplant, alpha-beta T cells reportedly originated from several hundred graft clones that had expanded.

This clonotype was observed a single time. Its specificity is not known. A much more abundant neighbour one base away suggests this may be a read error. A TCRbeta library incorporating unique molecular identifiers was prepared. TCRdb re-analysed the PCR reads in MiXCR, keeping a single row per CDR3 protein. The table records about 460,000 distinct CDR3 sequences, roughly a tenth of them present only once. This CDR3 comprises 12 residues. The germline V gene has CDR1 SGHRS and CDR2 YFSETQ. V was trimmed by 3 bases and J by 5 bases, leaving 8 bases between them. The gene calls are TRBV5-1 and TRBJ1-1; D unresolved. The material sequenced was PBMCs, taken before TCRalphabeta/CD19-depleted stem cell transplant. This clonotype originated in a child aged 2-15 years with inherited bone marrow failure, due to receive a stem cell transplant. In nucleotides, the CDR3 is TGCGCCAGCAGCTATGCCAGGACTGAAGCTTTCTTT. Translation gives CASSYARTEAFF.